Shown below are 18 T cell receptor beta chains from a single sample sequenced in a study of blood T cell repertoires in COVID-19. Profiling relied on immunoSEQ multiplex PCR, and the TCRdb table lists in-frame clones only, not all of them. The table has 200,000 to 300,000 clones, 87% seen once. Sequenced: peripheral blood. The receptors originated from a woman aged 50 to 60 with acute or convalescent COVID-19.

This clone was recorded once. This chain connects TRBV5-1 to TRBJ2-6, with TRBD1 matching 7 bases. This CDR3 comprises 14 residues. CDR1 SGHRS and CDR2 YFSETQ come from the germline V gene. CDR3 DNA sequence: TGCGCAAAGAAAGGGGGCCCTGGGGCCAACGTCCTGACTTTC. It translates to CAKKGGPGANVLTF.

The chain combines TRBV7-2 with TRBJ1-4; TRBD1 matches 10 bases. Trimming took 1 base from V and 4 from J; bases not matched to a gene: 3. The CDR3 covers 16 residues. Germline values: CDR1 SGHTA, CDR2 FQGNSA. The CDR3, as DNA: TGTGCCAGCAGCTTAGTTGGGACAGGGGTTAATGAAAAACTGTTTTTT. This codes for CASSLVGTGVNEKLFF.

The CDR3 loop reads CASSIDPSVQGKADTQYF. The CDR3 DNA reads as TGTGCCAGTAGTATAGATCCGTCCGTACAGGGGAAGGCAGATACGCAGTATTTT. The rearrangement uses TRBV19 and TRBJ2-3; 7 bases fit TRBD1. Unmatched junction bases numbered 13, after V lost 0 bases and J lost 4 bases. Germline values: CDR1 LNHDA, CDR2 SQIVND (reference sequence). There are 18 residues in the CDR3. Using reference TRBV19 and TRBJ2-3 for the parts outside the CDR3, the full variable domain is DGGITQSPKYLFRKEGQNVTLSCEQNLNHDAMYWYRQDPGQGLRLIYYSQIVNDFQKGDIAEGYSVSREKKESFPLTVTSAQKNPTAFYLCASSIDPSVQGKADTQYFGPGTRLTVL.

V gene TRBV24-1 combines with J gene TRBJ1-5, with D perhaps TRBD1 (5 bases). Between the trimmed V and J ends, which lost 6 bases and 1 base, there was a span of 12 bases. CDR1 is KGHDR and CDR2 is SFDVKD in the germline V gene. The CDR3 is 15 amino acids. CDR3 coding DNA: TGTGCCACCAGTTCAGGGTTATCGAGCAATCAGCCCCAGCATTTT. This codes for CATSSGLSSNQPQHF.

This clone came up many times. CDR3 DNA sequence: TGTGCCAGTAAACCCTATAGTGGGCCTTCAATCGGAGCTTTCTTT. Translated: CASKPYSGPSIGAFF. The V call is TRBV19, the J call TRBJ1-1; D gene ambiguous. Per germline, CDR1 LNHDA and CDR2 SQIVND (reference sequence). The CDR3 spans 15 residues. The V end was cut by 7 bases, the J end by 10 bases, with 25 bases between.

This clone was recorded only once. The genes are TRBV5-1 and TRBJ1-5; 7 nucleotides align to TRBD1. Germline V gene data show CDR1 as SGHRS and CDR2 as YFSETQ. Losses at the gene ends were 4 bases for V and 4 bases for J; bases not matched to a gene: 8. The CDR3 contains 15 residues. DNA for the CDR3: TGCGCCAGCAGCGCCGGGGACAGCAATAATCAGCCCCAGCATTTT. The encoded protein is CASSAGDSNNQPQHF. Using reference TRBV5-1 and TRBJ1-5 for the parts outside the CDR3, the full variable domain is KAGVTQTPRYLIKTRGQQVTLSCSPISGHRSVSWYQQTPGQGLQFLFEYFSETQRNKGNFPGRFSGRQFSNSRSEMNVSTLELGDSALYLCASSAGDSNNQPQHFGDGTRLSIL.

This clone appeared once. The chain carries TRBV24-1 and TRBJ2-7; D possibly corresponds to TRBD1 (5 bases). V lost 2 bases and J 2 bases, leaving 9 bases between the germline ends. The germline CDR1 and CDR2 sequences are KGHDR and SFDVKD. There are 14 residues in the CDR3. Here the CDR3 reads CATSDYRFPYEQYF. The CDR3 DNA sequence: TGTGCCACCAGTGATTACAGGTTCCCCTACGAGCAGTACTTC.

This chain uses TRBV6-1 with TRBJ1-4, with unresolved D. This CDR3 contains 15 residues. Germline CDR1 MNHNS, CDR2 SASEGT. V was shortened by 0 bases and J by 0 bases, with 5 bases between the two germline ends. The CDR3 bases are TGTGCCAGCAGTGAAGCTGGAGCAACTAATGAAAAACTGTTTTTT. Translating gives CASSEAGATNEKLFF.

The chain joins TRBV19 to TRBJ1-1, with a possible D match to TRBD1 (6 bases). Germline values: CDR1 LNHDA, CDR2 SQIVND (reference sequence). V lost 5 bases and J lost 0, with 10 bases in between. CDR3 size: 14 residues. CDR3 in amino acids: CASSVTGMNTEAFF. The CDR3 nucleotides read TGTGCCAGTAGTGTTACAGGGATGAACACTGAAGCTTTCTTT.

The V gene is TRBV7-2, the J gene TRBJ2-1; 9 bases match TRBD2. This CDR3 is 16 amino acids long. With V trimmed by 1 base and J by 7 bases, 8 bases remained unmatched. CDR1 is SGHTA, CDR2 FQGNSA, per germline. The CDR3 coding sequence is TGTGCCAGCAGCTTAGAAGGGACTAGCAGATTGAATGAGCAGTTCTTC. This translates into CASSLEGTSRLNEQFF.

The chain uses TRBV7-2 and TRBJ2-2, with 7 nucleotides matching TRBD2. With 5 bases clipped from V and 6 bases from J, the junction kept 3 bases outside the gene matches. The germline CDR1 and CDR2 sequences are SGHTA and FQGNSA. This CDR3 is 13 amino acids long. The CDR3 DNA sequence: TGTGCCAGCAGCGCAACTAGCGCCGGGGAGCTGTTTTTT. It is translated as CASSATSAGELFF.

The rearrangement uses TRBV7-8 and TRBJ2-7, with 11 bases lining up with TRBD1. This CDR3 spans 15 amino acids. With V trimmed by 5 bases and J by 7 bases, 10 bases remained unmatched. Germline CDR1 is SGHVS and CDR2 is FQNEAQ. In nucleotides, the CDR3 is TGTGCCAGCAGCATTATAGGACAGGGGGCGGGTGAGCAGTACTTC. As protein: CASSIIGQGAGEQYF. The variable domain in full, with the rest retrieved from reference TRBV7-8 and TRBJ2-7, is GAGVSQSPRYKVAKRGQDVALRCDPISGHVSLFWYQQALGQGPEFLTYFQNEAQLDKSGLPSDRFFAERPEGSVSTLKIQRTQQEDSAVYLCASSIIGQGAGEQYFGPGTRLTVT.

This chain joins TRBV5-4 and TRBJ1-4; weak D call: TRBD1 (5 bases). This CDR3 comprises 14 residues. Per germline, CDR1 SGHNT and CDR2 YYREEE (reference sequence). Deletions cut 4 bases from V and 6 bases from J, with 13 bases between. The CDR3 loop is CASSGGEGYEKLFF. The CDR3 region has the DNA TGTGCCAGCAGCGGAGGGGAGGGGTATGAAAAACTGTTTTTT.

The rearrangement joins TRBV12-5 to TRBJ1-5, with no clear D. Germline V CDR1 and CDR2: LGHNT, FRNRAP. The CDR3 consists of 13 residues. V was cut by 4 bases and J by 4 bases, with 8 bases left in between. The CDR3: CASGSQMNQPQHF. The CDR3 nucleotides read TGTGCTAGTGGTTCTCAGATGAATCAGCCCCAGCATTTT.

This chain uses TRBV5-1 with TRBJ2-7, with 16 bases lining up with TRBD2. The CDR3 has 17 residues. The germline V gene encodes CDR1 SGHRS and CDR2 YFSETQ. J was trimmed by 6 bases and V by 4 bases; bases with no gene match: 10. This CDR3 is CASSGPGTSGRVSEQYF. The CDR3 DNA is TGCGCCAGCAGCGGCCCCGGGACTAGCGGGAGGGTGTCCGAGCAGTACTTC.

The V gene is TRBV7-3, the J gene TRBJ1-1; tentatively, D is TRBD1 (5 bases). There are 15 residues in the CDR3. V dropped 5 bases and J dropped 4 bases, with 17 bases sitting between them. Germline V gene data show CDR1 as SGHTA and CDR2 as FQGTGA. The CDR3 sequence: CASSDYAGLGTEAFF. As DNA, the CDR3 is TGTGCCAGCAGCGACTATGCGGGGCTCGGCACTGAAGCTTTCTTT.

The gene calls are TRBV7-3 and TRBJ2-2; D is possibly TRBD2 (5 bases). The CDR3 extends over 15 amino acids. Germline V gene sequence: CDR1 SGHTA, CDR2 FQGTGA. Trimming stripped 2 bases from V and 3 bases from J, with 10 bases between. The CDR3 DNA is TGTGCCAGCAGCTTAGAGGGATTGTACACCGGGGAGCTGTTTTTT. Protein product: CASSLEGLYTGELFF.

This sequence joins TRBV7-3 and TRBJ2-3; 9 bases map to TRBD2. The germline CDR1 and CDR2 sequences are SGHTA and FQGTGA. V was clipped by 0 bases and J by 4 bases; unmatched bases: 5. This CDR3 contains 16 residues. CDR3 loop: CASSLTRREGPDTQYF. CDR3 bases: TGTGCCAGCAGCTTAACGCGGCGGGAGGGCCCAGATACGCAGTATTTT.